The 5 T cell receptor beta chains in this list originate from one sample, sequenced in a study of T cells after yellow fever vaccination. MiXCR, applied by TCRdb to the 5' RACE reads, yields one record per CDR3 protein. The sample has approximately 340,000 distinct CDR3 sequences, about 9.5% seen once. This specimen was PBMCs, taken on the day of the first yellow fever vaccination. These receptors originate from a man aged 18-30 years who received the YFV17D yellow fever vaccine.

This clonotype was recorded at least ten times. The chain combines TRBV18 with TRBJ2-3; TRBD2 might be the D (6 bases). Germline CDR1 KGHSH, CDR2 LQKENI. Trimming took off 0 bases at V and 2 bases at J, with 12 bases between the two ends. CDR3 length: 16 amino acids. The CDR3 reads CASSPPGGHHTDTQYF. In DNA, the CDR3 is TGTGCCAGCTCACCACCGGGAGGACACCACACAGATACGCAGTATTTT.

This clonotype was found a few times. The chain employs TRBV6-1 and TRBJ2-1; 8 positions match TRBD2. V lost 5 bases and J lost 8; bases outside the gene matches: 14. CDR3 size: 16 residues. Looked up from germline, CDR1 is MNHNS and CDR2 is SASEGT. The CDR3 here is CASSPPTAGVTDEQFF. The CDR3 DNA sequence: TGTGCCAGCAGTCCCCCCACAGCGGGGGTTACAGATGAGCAGTTCTTC.

The chain recombines TRBV5-1 with TRBJ1-6; possibly TRBD1 for D (5 bases). Trimming removed 0 bases at V and 6 bases at J, with 13 bases between. In germline, CDR1 is SGHRS, CDR2 YFSETQ. The CDR3 runs to 16 residues. For the CDR3, the DNA is TGCGCCAGCAGCTTGGTCGGGGGAAGGAGTAATTCACCCCTCCACTTT. It is translated as CASSLVGGRSNSPLHF.

This clonotype has only a few counts. The rearrangement links TRBV20-1 to TRBJ2-1, with 7 positions matching TRBD2. Germline trimming cut 2 bases from V and 8 bases from J; bases unmatched to any gene: 9. CDR1 is DFQATT, CDR2 SNEGSKA, per germline (reference sequence). The CDR3 consists of 14 residues. The CDR3 nucleotides read TGCAGTGCTAGAAAGAGCGGGGCGGGGTATGAGCAGTTCTTC. Its translation: CSARKSGAGYEQFF.

This CDR3 reads CASSPTSGGARTDTQYF. The DNA of the CDR3 is TGTGCCAGCAGCCCCACTAGCGGGGGGGCCCGCACAGATACGCAGTATTTT. The chain combines TRBV4-2 with TRBJ2-3; 13 bases match TRBD2. Germline loops: CDR1 LGHNA, CDR2 YNFKEQ. V shed 4 bases and J 1 base; nucleotides not matched to a gene: 5. The CDR3 has 17 residues.